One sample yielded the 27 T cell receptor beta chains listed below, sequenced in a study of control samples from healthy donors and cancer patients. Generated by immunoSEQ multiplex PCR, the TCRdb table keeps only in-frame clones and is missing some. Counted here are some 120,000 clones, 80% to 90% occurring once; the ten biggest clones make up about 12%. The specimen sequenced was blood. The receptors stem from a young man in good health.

In DNA form, the CDR3 reads TGTGCCACCGGGGGCGCAAACTCTGGGGCCAACGTCCTGACTTTC. This sequence encodes CATGGANSGANVLTF. The genes are TRBV6-5 and TRBJ2-6; perhaps D is TRBD1 or TRBD2 (6 bases each). Trimming stripped 10 bases from V and 0 bases from J, with 13 bases between. Germline loops: CDR1 MNHEY, CDR2 SVGAGI. This CDR3 has 15 amino acids.

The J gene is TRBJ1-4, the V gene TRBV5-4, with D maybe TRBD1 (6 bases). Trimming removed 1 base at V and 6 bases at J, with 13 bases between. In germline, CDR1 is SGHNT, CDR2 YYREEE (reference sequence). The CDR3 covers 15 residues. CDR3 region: CASSLRGGTHEKLFF. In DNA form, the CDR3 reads TGTGCCAGCAGCTTGAGGGGAGGGACACATGAAAAACTGTTTTTT.

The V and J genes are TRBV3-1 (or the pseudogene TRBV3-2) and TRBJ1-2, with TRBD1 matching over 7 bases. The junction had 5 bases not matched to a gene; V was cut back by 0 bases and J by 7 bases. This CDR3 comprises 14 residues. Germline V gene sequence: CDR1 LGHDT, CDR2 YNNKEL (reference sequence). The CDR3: CASSQESGGSGYTF. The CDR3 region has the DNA TGTGCCAGCAGCCAAGAGTCAGGGGGTAGTGGCTACACCTTC.

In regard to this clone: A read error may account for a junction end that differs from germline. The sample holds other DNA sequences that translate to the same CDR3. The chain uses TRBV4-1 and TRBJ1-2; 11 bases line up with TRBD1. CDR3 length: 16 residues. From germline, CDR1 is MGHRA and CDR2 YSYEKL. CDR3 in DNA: TGCGCCACCAGCCAAGGGTGGGGGGGACAGGGGGAAGGCTACACCTTC. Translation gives CATSQGWGGQGEGYTF.

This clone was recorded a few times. CDR3 protein: CASSSRRDSSYEQYF. Written as DNA, the CDR3 is TGTGCCAGCAGCTCCCGCCGGGACAGCTCCTACGAGCAGTACTTC. The chain links TRBV7-9 to TRBJ2-7, with 7 bases matching TRBD1. V lost 4 bases to trimming and J lost 0 bases; unmatched junction nucleotides: 6. The CDR3 has 15 amino acids. The V gene's germline CDR1 is SEHNR and CDR2 FQNEAQ (reference sequence).

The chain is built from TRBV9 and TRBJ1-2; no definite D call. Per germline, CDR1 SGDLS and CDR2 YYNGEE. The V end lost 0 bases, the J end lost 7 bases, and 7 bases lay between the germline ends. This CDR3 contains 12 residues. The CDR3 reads CASSVGEGGYTF. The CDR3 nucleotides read TGTGCCAGCAGCGTAGGCGAGGGTGGCTACACCTTC.

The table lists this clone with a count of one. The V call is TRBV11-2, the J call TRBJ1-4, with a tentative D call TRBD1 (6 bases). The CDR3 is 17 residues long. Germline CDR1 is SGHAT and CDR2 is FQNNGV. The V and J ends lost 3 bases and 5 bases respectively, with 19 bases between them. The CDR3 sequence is CASSFDPSGAPNEKLFF. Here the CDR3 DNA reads TGTGCCAGCAGCTTTGACCCCTCAGGGGCCCCCAATGAAAAACTGTTTTTT.

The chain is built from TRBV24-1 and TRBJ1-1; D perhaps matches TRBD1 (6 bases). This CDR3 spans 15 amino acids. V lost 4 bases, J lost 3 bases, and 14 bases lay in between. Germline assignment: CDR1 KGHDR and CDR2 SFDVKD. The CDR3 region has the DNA TGTGCCACCAGTGACTCGTCAGGGGCGTACACTGAAGCTTTCTTT. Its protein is CATSDSSGAYTEAFF.

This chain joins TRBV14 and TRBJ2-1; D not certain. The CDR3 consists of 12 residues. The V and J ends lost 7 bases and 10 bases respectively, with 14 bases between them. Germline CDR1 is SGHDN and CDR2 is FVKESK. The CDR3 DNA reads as TGTGCCAGCAACCTAGGGATTGGGGAGCAGTTCTTC. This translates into CASNLGIGEQFF.

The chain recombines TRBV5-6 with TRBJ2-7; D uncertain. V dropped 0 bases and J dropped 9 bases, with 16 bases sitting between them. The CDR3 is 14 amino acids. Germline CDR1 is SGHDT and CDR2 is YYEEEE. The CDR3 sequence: CASSLGRNPLGQYV. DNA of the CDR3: TGTGCCAGCAGCTTGGGCAGGAACCCTCTGGGGCAGTACGTC.

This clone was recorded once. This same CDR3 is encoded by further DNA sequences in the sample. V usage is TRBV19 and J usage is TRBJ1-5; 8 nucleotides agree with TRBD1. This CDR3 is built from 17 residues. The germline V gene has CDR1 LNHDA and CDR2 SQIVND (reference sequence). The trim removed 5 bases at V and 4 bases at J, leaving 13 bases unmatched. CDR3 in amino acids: CASSSTGGRGGNQPQHF. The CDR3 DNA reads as TGTGCCAGTAGTTCAACAGGGGGTCGAGGGGGGAATCAGCCCCAGCATTTT.

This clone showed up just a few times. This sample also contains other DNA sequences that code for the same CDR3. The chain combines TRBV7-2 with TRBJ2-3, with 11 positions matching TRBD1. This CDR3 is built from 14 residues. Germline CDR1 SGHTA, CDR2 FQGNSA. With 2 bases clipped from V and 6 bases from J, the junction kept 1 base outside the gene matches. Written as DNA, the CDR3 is TGTGCCAGCAGCTTAAGGGACAGGGGGGATACGCAGTATTTT. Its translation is CASSLRDRGDTQYF.

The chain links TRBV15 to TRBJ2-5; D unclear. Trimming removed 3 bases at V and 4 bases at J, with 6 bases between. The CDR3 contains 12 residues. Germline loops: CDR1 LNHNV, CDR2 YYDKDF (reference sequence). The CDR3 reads CATSRDSETQYF. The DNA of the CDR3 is TGTGCCACCAGCAGGGATTCAGAGACCCAGTACTTC.

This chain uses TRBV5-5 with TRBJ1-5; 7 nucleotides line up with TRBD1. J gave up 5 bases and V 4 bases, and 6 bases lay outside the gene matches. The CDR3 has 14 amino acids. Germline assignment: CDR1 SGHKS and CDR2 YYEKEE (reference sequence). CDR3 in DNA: TGTGCCAGCAGCCCAGACAGGGCCTATCAGCCCCAGCATTTT. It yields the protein CASSPDRAYQPQHF.

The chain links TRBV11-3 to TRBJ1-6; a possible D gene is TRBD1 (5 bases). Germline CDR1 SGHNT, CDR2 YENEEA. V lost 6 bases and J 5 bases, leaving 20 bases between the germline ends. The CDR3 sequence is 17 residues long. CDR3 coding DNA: TGTGCCAGCAGACAAGAGGGATGGGGGGTCCATAATTCACCCCTCCACTTT. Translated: CASRQEGWGVHNSPLHF.

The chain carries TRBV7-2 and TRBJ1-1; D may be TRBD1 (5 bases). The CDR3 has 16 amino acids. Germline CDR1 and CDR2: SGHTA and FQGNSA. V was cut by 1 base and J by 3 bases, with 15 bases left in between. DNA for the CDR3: TGTGCCAGCAGCTTAGTAACTGGGGGTAGGGACACTGAAGCTTTCTTT. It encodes CASSLVTGGRDTEAFF.

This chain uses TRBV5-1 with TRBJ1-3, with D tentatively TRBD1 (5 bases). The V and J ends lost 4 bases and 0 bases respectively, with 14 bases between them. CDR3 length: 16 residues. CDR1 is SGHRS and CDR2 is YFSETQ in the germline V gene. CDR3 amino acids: CASSQGPSSSGNTIYF. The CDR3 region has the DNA TGCGCCAGCAGCCAGGGACCGTCCAGCTCTGGAAACACCATATATTTT.

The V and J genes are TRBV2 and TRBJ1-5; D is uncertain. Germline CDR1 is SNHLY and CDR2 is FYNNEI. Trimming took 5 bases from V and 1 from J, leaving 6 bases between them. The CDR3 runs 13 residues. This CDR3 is CASSLDSNQPQHF. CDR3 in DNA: TGTGCCAGCAGTCTGGACAGCAATCAGCCCCAGCATTTT.

CDR3: CASSQEESSYNEQFF. DNA for the CDR3: TGTGCCAGCAGCCAAGAGGAGAGCTCCTACAATGAGCAGTTCTTC. The genes are TRBV3-1 (or the pseudogene TRBV3-2) and TRBJ2-1; D not certain. Trimming pared 0 bases from V and 0 bases from J, leaving 6 bases between. From germline, CDR1 is LGHDT and CDR2 YNNKEL (reference sequence). CDR3 length: 15 residues.

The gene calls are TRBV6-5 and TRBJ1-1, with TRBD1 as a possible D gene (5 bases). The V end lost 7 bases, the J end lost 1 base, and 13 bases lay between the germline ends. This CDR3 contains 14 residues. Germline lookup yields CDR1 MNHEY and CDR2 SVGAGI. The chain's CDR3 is CASTHRGSNTEAFF. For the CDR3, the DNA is TGTGCCAGCACCCACCGGGGCTCGAACACTGAAGCTTTCTTT.

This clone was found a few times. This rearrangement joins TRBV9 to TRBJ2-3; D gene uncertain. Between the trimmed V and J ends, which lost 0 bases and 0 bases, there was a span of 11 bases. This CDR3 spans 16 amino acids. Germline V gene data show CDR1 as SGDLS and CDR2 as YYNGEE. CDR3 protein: CASSVVAPTSTDTQYF. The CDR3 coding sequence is TGTGCCAGCAGCGTAGTGGCGCCTACTAGCACAGATACGCAGTATTTT.

The DNA for the CDR3 is TGTGCCAGCAGTGAAAACGGCCCGAAACCCCTCCACTTT. Its translation: CASSENGPKPLHF. The chain employs TRBV2 and TRBJ1-6, with D hard to call. The CDR3 sequence is 13 residues long. Germline CDR1 and CDR2: SNHLY and FYNNEI. The germline V and J ends were trimmed by 2 bases and 12 bases, with 11 bases remaining between them.

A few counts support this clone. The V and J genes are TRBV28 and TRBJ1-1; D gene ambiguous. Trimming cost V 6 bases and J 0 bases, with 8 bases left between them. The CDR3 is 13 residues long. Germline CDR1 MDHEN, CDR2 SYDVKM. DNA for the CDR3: TGTGCCAGCAGCGGACCGTTGAACACTGAAGCTTTCTTT. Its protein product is CASSGPLNTEAFF. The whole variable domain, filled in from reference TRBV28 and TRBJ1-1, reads DVKVTQSSRYLVKRTGEKVFLECVQDMDHENMFWYRQDPGLGLRLIYFSYDVKMKEKGDIPEGYSVSREKKERFSLILESASTNQTSMYLCASSGPLNTEAFFGQGTRLTVV.

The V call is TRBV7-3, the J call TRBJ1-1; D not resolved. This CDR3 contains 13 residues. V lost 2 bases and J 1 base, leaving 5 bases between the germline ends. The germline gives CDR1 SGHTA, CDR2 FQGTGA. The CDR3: CASSLERNTEAFF. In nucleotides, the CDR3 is TGTGCCAGCAGCTTAGAGAGGAACACTGAAGCTTTCTTT.

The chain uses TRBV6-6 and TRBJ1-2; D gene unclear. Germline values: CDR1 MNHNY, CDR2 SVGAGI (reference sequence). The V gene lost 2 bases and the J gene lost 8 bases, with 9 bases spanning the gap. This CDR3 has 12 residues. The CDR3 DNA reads TGTGCCAGCAGTTACGGGAGAGGGGGCTACACCTTC. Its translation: CASSYGRGGYTF.

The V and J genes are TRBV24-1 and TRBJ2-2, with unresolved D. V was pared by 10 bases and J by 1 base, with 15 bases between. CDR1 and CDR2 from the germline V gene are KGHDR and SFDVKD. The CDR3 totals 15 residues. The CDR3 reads CATGKRQMNTGELFF. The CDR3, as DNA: TGTGCCACGGGGAAAAGACAAATGAACACCGGGGAGCTGTTTTTT.

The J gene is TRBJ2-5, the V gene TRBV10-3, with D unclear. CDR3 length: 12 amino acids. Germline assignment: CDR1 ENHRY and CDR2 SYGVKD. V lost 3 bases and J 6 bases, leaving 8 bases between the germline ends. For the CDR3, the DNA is TGTGCCATCAGTGATGGCCAGAAGACCCAGTACTTC. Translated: CAISDGQKTQYF.